The rows below give T cell receptor beta chains drawn from one sample of a study of blood T cells in healthy people across ages. TCRdb re-derived calls from the 5' RACE reads in MiXCR, one entry per CDR3 protein. The sample carries fewer than 2,000,000 distinct CDR3 sequences, 35% to 50% recorded once. Material for sequencing was blood. Receptors were obtained from a human donor in good health. Each CDR3 is given with its conserved first and last residue. The D gene is left open where the match is weak. A row's size may be missing; if present it is once, few, many or a size class.

clone_size d_call j_call v_call cdr3_nt cdr3_aa
- TRBD2 TRBJ2-1 TRBV5-6 TGTGCCAGCAGCTTGGGGCCGGGACTAGCGGCCAACAATGAGCAGTTCTTC CASSLGPGLAANNEQFF
- - TRBJ1-5 TRBV6-6 TGTGCCGGCAGTTACGCTCAGGGGTTGAGCAATCAGCCCCAGCATTTT CAGSYAQGLSNQPQHF
- - TRBJ1-4 TRBV4-1 TGCGCCAGCAGCCAGGGGGGAGGACTAAATGAAAAACTGTTTTTT CASSQGGGLNEKLFF
many - TRBJ2-3 TRBV20-1 TGCAGTGCTGGGCGCGTCACAGATACGCAGTATTTT CSAGRVTDTQYF
- - TRBJ2-7 TRBV12-3/TRBV12-4 TGCGCCCTTGGGGGTTACTCCTACGAGCAGTACTTC CALGGYSYEQYF
- TRBD1 TRBJ2-7 TRBV20-1 TGCAGTGCTGGAAGGAGGACAGGGGGCGACGAGCAGTACTTC CSAGRRTGGDEQYF
- - TRBJ1-5 TRBV28 TGTGCCAGCAGTTTGACGCAGGGACGGGGCAATCAGCCCCAGCATTTT CASSLTQGRGNQPQHF
- - TRBJ1-4 TRBV28 TGTGCCAGCAGCAGCCCAACTAATGAAAAACTGTTTTTT CASSSPTNEKLFF
once - TRBJ2-7 TRBV5-1 TGCGCCAGCAGCTTGGAGACAGGTCTCTCCTACGAGCAGTACTTC CASSLETGLSYEQYF
- - TRBJ1-2 TRBV29-1 TGCAGCGTTGAGGTCGGTACTAACTATGGCTACACCTTC CSVEVGTNYGYTF
few - TRBJ1-1 TRBV9 TGTGCCAGCAGCGAGAGTCAAGACGCTTACACTGAAGCTTTCTTT CASSESQDAYTEAFF
few - TRBJ1-5 TRBV6-1 TGTGCCAGCACCCGGGACGGCGATCAGCCCCAGCATTTT CASTRDGDQPQHF
- - TRBJ2-3 TRBV15 TGTGCCACCAGCAGCCACGTCACAGATACGCAGTATTTT CATSSHVTDTQYF
- TRBD1 TRBJ2-2 TRBV4-2 TGTGCCAGCAGCCCTGGACAGGGGCGCACCGGGGAGCTGTTTTTT CASSPGQGRTGELFF
few - TRBJ2-7 TRBV4-3 TGCGCCAGCAGCCAGGGACTCCAATACCGAGAGCAGTACTTC CASSQGLQYREQYF
- - TRBJ1-3 TRBV20-1 TGCAGTGCTAGAGATCTGGGGGTCGGAAACACCATATATTTT CSARDLGVGNTIYF
few - TRBJ1-5 TRBV10-3 TGTGCCATCAGTGACGCCAGGAGTAGCAATCAGCCCCAGCATTTT CAISDARSSNQPQHF
few - TRBJ1-1 TRBV29-1 TGCAGCGTTGAAGGTGGGCAGACAGAAGCTTTCTTT CSVEGGQTEAFF
few TRBD2 TRBJ2-1 TRBV29-1 TGCAGCGGAGGACTAGCGGGGATTAACAATGAGCAGTTCTTC CSGGLAGINNEQFF
- - TRBJ1-1 TRBV30 TGTGCCTGGAGACGTGGGGTGGAGGGCACTGAAGCTTTCTTT CAWRRGVEGTEAFF
- - TRBJ1-4 TRBV7-9 TGTGCCAGCAGCTTAGGGCCCCTTCTGGGACACCCGAATGAAAAACTGTTTTTT CASSLGPLLGHPNEKLFF
once - TRBJ1-4 TRBV29-1 TGCAGCGTTGAATCTCCTGCAGGGGAACTGTTTTTT CSVESPAGELFF
few - TRBJ1-1 TRBV7-3 TGTGCCAGCAGCCCTAGCGGGGGAAACACTGAAGCTTTCTTT CASSPSGGNTEAFF
- - TRBJ2-3 TRBV2 TGTGCCAGCGCCATAGGAGGGGATACGCAGTATTTT CASAIGGDTQYF
- - TRBJ2-4 TRBV20-1 TGCAGTGGATCAGGGGGGAATGAGCAGTACTTC CSGSGGNEQYF
few - TRBJ2-1 TRBV25-1 TGTGCCAGCAGTGGGCTAGCCCGCGGCGTGAAGCAGTTCTTC CASSGLARGVKQFF
- - TRBJ1-5 TRBV20-1 TGCAGTGCTTCTACAGGGCAGTGGGACAATCAGCCCCAGCATTTT CSASTGQWDNQPQHF
- - TRBJ2-2 TRBV28 TGTGCCAGCAGTTTACTTGGGGGTAGCGGAACCGGGGAGCTGTTTTTT CASSLLGGSGTGELFF
- TRBD1 TRBJ2-3 TRBV20-1 TGCAGCCCTTACAGGGGCACGCAGTATTTT CSPYRGTQYF
few - TRBJ1-2 TRBV29-1 TGCAGCGTTGCCACAGGAGCTAACTATGGCTACACCTTC CSVATGANYGYTF
few TRBD1 TRBJ1-5 TRBV28 TGTGCCAGCAGTCCACACCTTCGACAGGGAAATCAGCCCCAGCATTTT CASSPHLRQGNQPQHF
many TRBD1 TRBJ2-7 TRBV5-6 TGTGCCAGCAGCTTACAGGGGGGAGCCTACGAGCAGTACTTC CASSLQGGAYEQYF
- - TRBJ1-2 TRBV12-5 TGTGCTAGTGGCCCTTCCCCTGCGGACACCCGGTACGGAAATGGCTACACCTTC CASGPSPADTRYGNGYTF
- - TRBJ2-7 TRBV7-2 TGTGCCAGCAGCTCTGGGTCAGGGCCATCCTACGAGCAGTACTTC CASSSGSGPSYEQYF
- - TRBJ1-4 TRBV7-2 TGTGCCAGCAGCTCTTCTACAGGTCCGGAAAAACTGTTTTTT CASSSSTGPEKLFF
- - TRBJ2-1 TRBV11-2 TGTGCCAGCAGCCAAAGGACAGGGACTATAACATACAATGAGCAGTTCTTC CASSQRTGTITYNEQFF
- TRBD1 TRBJ2-1 TRBV20-1 TGCAGTGCTAGAGTTGGGACAGGGCAGCTCTCCTACAATGAGCAGTTCTTC CSARVGTGQLSYNEQFF
- TRBD2 TRBJ2-1 TRBV5-1 TGCGCCAGCAACCTAGCGGGGGGGCACGTCTATGAGCAGTTCTTC CASNLAGGHVYEQFF
- TRBD1 TRBJ1-2 TRBV5-1 TGCGCCAGCAGAGACCCGGGACAGGGGTCGCATAACTATGGCTACACCTTC CASRDPGQGSHNYGYTF
- TRBD1 TRBJ2-7 TRBV5-1 TGCGCCAGCAGCTTTGGGCCGACCGGGACAGGGAGTGGCGAGCAGTACTTC CASSFGPTGTGSGEQYF
- TRBD1 TRBJ1-1 TRBV7-2 TGTGCCAGCAGCTTACCATCAACGGGACAGGGGACCACTGAAGCTTTCTTT CASSLPSTGQGTTEAFF
- TRBD1 TRBJ2-3 TRBV4-2 TGTGCCAGCAGCCAAGATCTTGTTAGTGGGACAGGGACGAATACGCAGTATTTT CASSQDLVSGTGTNTQYF
- - TRBJ2-7 TRBV20-1 TGCAGTGCCGCTAGAGGCTTGGCGGATTCCTACGGGCAGTACTTC CSAARGLADSYGQYF
- TRBD1 TRBJ2-7 TRBV24-1 TGTGCCACCAGTGACCCTGGACAGGGGACACGTGAGCAGTACTTC CATSDPGQGTREQYF
- - TRBJ2-7 TRBV7-2 TGTGCCAGCAGCCAGGGGCTTCGGCAGTACTTC CASSQGLRQYF
- TRBD1 TRBJ1-2 TRBV28 TGTGCCAGCAGTTTAAAGGACAGGCGCTATGGCTACACCTTC CASSLKDRRYGYTF
- - TRBJ1-3 TRBV7-9 TGTGCCAGCAGCTGGAGGGGCTTCTCTGGAAACACCATATATTTT CASSWRGFSGNTIYF
few - TRBJ2-7 TRBV6-5 TGTGCCAGCACCTCCTTTGAAGGGGGCTCCTACGAGCAGTACTTC CASTSFEGGSYEQYF
- - TRBJ1-5 TRBV4-1 TGCGCCAGCAGCCTGGAAGGACCCCATAGCAATCAGCCCCAGCATTTT CASSLEGPHSNQPQHF
once - TRBJ2-1 TRBV29-1 TGCAGCGTTGATAGGTCGAGTAGAACCTCCTACAATGAGCAGTTCTTC CSVDRSSRTSYNEQFF
few - TRBJ2-1 TRBV13 TGTGCCAGCAGCTTTGAAGGGGAGAGTCAGAATGAGCAGTTCTTC CASSFEGESQNEQFF
few - TRBJ2-1 TRBV6-5 TGTGCCAGCAGTTCGATTCAGGGGGGTACAGTCAATGAGCAGTTCTTC CASSSIQGGTVNEQFF